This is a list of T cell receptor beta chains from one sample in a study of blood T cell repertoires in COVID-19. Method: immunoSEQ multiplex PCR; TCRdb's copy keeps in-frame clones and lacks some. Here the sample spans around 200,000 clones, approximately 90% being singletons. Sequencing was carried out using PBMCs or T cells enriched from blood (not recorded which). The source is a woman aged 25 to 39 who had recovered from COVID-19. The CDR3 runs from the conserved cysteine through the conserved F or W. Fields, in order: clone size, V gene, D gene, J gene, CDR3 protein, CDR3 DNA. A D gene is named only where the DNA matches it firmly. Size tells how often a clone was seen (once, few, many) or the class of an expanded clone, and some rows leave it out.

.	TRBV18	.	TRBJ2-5	CASSPVFLSGIETQYF	TGTGCCAGCTCACCAGTTTTCCTTTCGGGGATCGAGACCCAGTACTTC
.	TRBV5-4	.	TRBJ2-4	CASSRPDSTIQYF	TGTGCCAGCAGCCGTCCGGACAGCACCATTCAGTACTTC
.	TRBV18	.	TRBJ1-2	CASSPLSGDNYGYTF	TGTGCCAGCTCACCACTTTCAGGCGACAACTATGGCTACACCTTC
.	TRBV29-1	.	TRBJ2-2	CSAQQGALAGELFF	TGCAGCGCCCAACAAGGGGCGCTGGCCGGGGAGCTGTTTTTT
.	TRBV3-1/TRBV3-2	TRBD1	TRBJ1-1	CASSPWDREGTEAFF	TGTGCCAGCAGCCCATGGGACAGGGAGGGCACTGAAGCTTTCTTT
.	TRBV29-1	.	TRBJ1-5	CSVGTGNQPQHF	TGCAGCGTTGGGACAGGCAATCAGCCCCAGCATTTT
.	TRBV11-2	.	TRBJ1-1	CASSLVGGRNTEAFF	TGTGCCAGCAGCTTAGTGGGGGGACGTAACACTGAAGCTTTCTTT
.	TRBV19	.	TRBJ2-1	CASGSPSSYNEQFF	TGTGCCAGCGGGAGCCCGAGCTCCTACAATGAGCAGTTCTTC
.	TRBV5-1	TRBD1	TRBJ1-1	CASSLGQIMNTEAFF	TGCGCCAGCAGCCTGGGACAGATTATGAACACTGAAGCTTTCTTT
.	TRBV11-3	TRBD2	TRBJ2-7	CASTTMGTTSDTYEQYF	TGTGCCAGCACAACCATGGGAACGACTAGCGACACCTACGAGCAGTACTTC
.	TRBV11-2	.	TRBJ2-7	CASSLGAYEQYF	TGTGCCAGCAGCTTAGGAGCCTACGAGCAGTACTTC
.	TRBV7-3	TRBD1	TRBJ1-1	CASSLTGTGGSEAFF	TGTGCCAGCAGCCTCACCGGGACAGGGGGATCTGAAGCTTTCTTT
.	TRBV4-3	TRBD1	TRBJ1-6	CASSQDRQGAHNSPLHF	TGCGCCAGCAGCCAAGATAGACAGGGGGCTCATAATTCACCCCTCCACTTT
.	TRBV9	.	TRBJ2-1	CASSPGPRRENEQFF	TGTGCCAGCAGCCCAGGACCGCGGAGGGAGAATGAGCAGTTCTTC
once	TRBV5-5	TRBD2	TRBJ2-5	CASTLGGPGETQYF	TGTGCCAGCACCCTGGGAGGGCCGGGGGAGACCCAGTACTTC
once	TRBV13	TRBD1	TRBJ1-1	CASSLTPQKGQFQGF	TGTGCCAGCAGCTTAACCCCTCAGAAGGGACAGTTCCAGGGGTTT
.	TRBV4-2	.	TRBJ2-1	CASSQESTRINSEQFF	TGTGCCAGCAGCCAAGAATCGACTAGAATTAACAGTGAGCAGTTCTTC
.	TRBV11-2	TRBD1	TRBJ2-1	CASSSIQGADNEQFF	TGTGCCAGCAGCTCCATACAGGGGGCGGACAATGAGCAGTTCTTC
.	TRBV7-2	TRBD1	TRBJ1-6	CASSTLQGADNSPLHF	TGTGCCAGCAGCACACTACAGGGGGCCGATAATTCACCCCTCCACTTT
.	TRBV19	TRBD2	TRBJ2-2	CASSIARLAGGPGELFF	TGTGCCAGTAGTATAGCCCGACTAGCGGGGGGGCCCGGGGAGCTGTTTTTT
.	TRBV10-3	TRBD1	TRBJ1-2	CAITPDRRAGYGYTF	TGTGCCATCACCCCGGACAGGAGGGCTGGCTATGGCTACACCTTC
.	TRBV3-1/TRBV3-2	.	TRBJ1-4	CASSQERGLFF	TGTGCCAGCAGCCAAGAACGGGGACTGTTTTTT
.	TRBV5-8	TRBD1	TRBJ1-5	CASSTRTGDSNQPQHF	TGTGCCAGCAGCACCCGGACAGGGGATAGCAATCAGCCCCAGCATTTT
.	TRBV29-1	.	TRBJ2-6	CSVGSGNSGANVLTF	TGCAGCGTTGGGTCAGGGAACTCTGGGGCCAACGTCCTGACTTTC
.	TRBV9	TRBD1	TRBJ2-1	CASSVTGGAYNEQFF	TGTGCCAGCAGCGTAACAGGGGGCGCGTACAATGAGCAGTTCTTC